The 18 T cell receptor beta chains in this list originate from one sample, sequenced in a study of T-cell memory formation after mild COVID-19. TCRdb independently ran MiXCR on the 5' RACE reads; one entry per CDR3 protein. The sample has 290,000 or so distinct CDR3 sequences, roughly a fifth seen once; the top ten hold roughly 20%. Specimen: PBMCs or a T cell subset sorted from them (not recorded which). All receptors derive from a man aged 18-30 years who had mild COVID-19 (a few samples of this study predate the infection). Cell type and time point are not known.

In this sample, this clonotype turned up a few times. The V call is TRBV3-1, the J call TRBJ1-1; D is possibly TRBD1 (5 bases). Germline CDR1 reads LGHDT; CDR2 reads YNNKEL (reference sequence). V was pared by 0 bases and J by 4 bases, with 12 bases between. The CDR3 sequence is 15 residues long. This CDR3 reads CASSQEGSGRTEAFF. CDR3 coding DNA: TGTGCCAGCAGCCAAGAGGGTTCGGGGCGCACTGAAGCTTTCTTT.

The sample holds a few counts of this clonotype. The rearrangement uses TRBV10-3 and TRBJ1-3, with D maybe TRBD1 (5 bases). CDR1 and CDR2 (germline): ENHRY, SYGVKD. With 8 bases removed from V and 3 bases from J, the gap between germline ends came to 14 bases. CDR3 length: 14 residues. The DNA of the CDR3 is TGTGCCATCGATACAGGTTCTGGTGGAAACACCATATATTTT. This codes for CAIDTGSGGNTIYF.

This chain connects TRBV7-9 to TRBJ2-7; 7 bases align to TRBD1. J gave up 6 bases and V 6 bases, and 8 bases lay outside the gene matches. The V gene's germline CDR1 is SEHNR and CDR2 FQNEAQ (reference sequence). The length of the CDR3 is 13 residues. The CDR3 sequence: CASRQPTGREQYF. CDR3 nucleotide sequence: TGTGCCAGCAGGCAACCGACAGGGCGCGAGCAGTACTTC. The variable domain in full, with the rest retrieved from reference TRBV7-9 and TRBJ2-7, is DTGVSQNPRHKITKRGQNVTFRCDPISEHNRLYWYRQTLGQGPEFLTYFQNEAQLEKSRLLSDRFSAERPKGSFSTLEIQRTEQGDSAMYLCASRQPTGREQYFGPGTRLTVT.

This chain connects TRBV5-1 to TRBJ1-1, with a possible D match to TRBD1 (5 bases). Germline V lookup: CDR1 SGHRS, CDR2 YFSETQ. Trimming cost V 3 bases and J 7 bases, with 19 bases left between them. The CDR3 runs to 15 residues. The CDR3 bases are TGCGCCAGCAGCTCGGGGCCAGGGTTCGGTGGTGAAGCTTTCTTT. It specifies CASSSGPGFGGEAFF. The full variable domain, rest sourced from reference TRBV5-1 and TRBJ1-1, is KAGVTQTPRYLIKTRGQQVTLSCSPISGHRSVSWYQQTPGQGLQFLFEYFSETQRNKGNFPGRFSGRQFSNSRSEMNVSTLELGDSALYLCASSSGPGFGGEAFFGQGTRLTVV.

This clonotype occurred a few times. This chain joins TRBV6-6 and TRBJ1-1; possibly TRBD1 for D (5 bases). The CDR3 runs to 13 residues. With 10 bases removed from V and 5 bases from J, the gap between germline ends came to 17 bases. CDR1 and CDR2 from the germline V gene are MNHNY and SVGAGI (reference sequence). The DNA for the CDR3 is TGTGCCACCTCCTCTGACAGACGGACTGAAGCTTTCTTT. Translating gives CATSSDRRTEAFF.

Only a few counts were recorded for this clonotype. The chain combines TRBV4-1 with TRBJ1-6; D not certain. CDR1 and CDR2 (germline): MGHRA, YSYEKL. CDR3 length: 16 amino acids. V shed 4 bases and J shed 6 bases, with 16 bases lying between them. CDR3 in amino acids: CASSPRPERGNSPLHF. As DNA, the CDR3 is TGCGCCAGCAGCCCGCGACCAGAGCGTGGTAATTCACCCCTCCACTTT.

This clonotype was observed many times. The chain carries TRBV20-1 and TRBJ2-1; 7 nucleotides agree with TRBD1. Per the germline V gene, CDR1 is DFQATT and CDR2 is SNEGSKA (reference sequence). V trimming: 4 bases; J trimming: 3 bases; junction bases outside the gene matches: 3. The CDR3 contains 13 residues. The CDR3 sequence is CSATRTGYNEQFF. As DNA, the CDR3 is TGCAGTGCTACTCGGACAGGCTACAATGAGCAGTTCTTC.

This clonotype was seen only a few times. The chain joins TRBV7-9 to TRBJ1-5, with D tentatively TRBD1 (5 bases). Germline V CDR1 and CDR2: SEHNR, FQNEAQ (reference sequence). V dropped 3 bases and J dropped 9 bases, with 12 bases sitting between them. This CDR3 is built from 13 residues. CDR3 residues: CASSLGGASPQHF. DNA of the CDR3: TGTGCCAGCAGCTTGGGCGGGGCATCGCCCCAGCATTTT.

This clonotype was seen a single time. J is TRBJ2-3 and V is TRBV20-1, with 8 bases identical to TRBD2. The CDR3 is 13 residues long. Germline loops: CDR1 DFQATT, CDR2 SNEGSKA (reference sequence). V shed 1 base, J shed 6 bases, and the junction held 3 bases outside the gene matches. DNA of the CDR3: TGCAGTGCTAGAGTGGGCGGGGGGGATACGCAGTATTTT. Protein: CSARVGGGDTQYF.

This clonotype has more than one count but fewer than ten. This sequence joins TRBV10-3 and TRBJ2-3, with 10 bases fitting TRBD2. Per the germline V gene, CDR1 is ENHRY and CDR2 is SYGVKD. After removal of 3 bases from V and 1 base from J, the junction contained 7 bases not matched to a gene. The CDR3 runs 17 residues. The CDR3 here is CAISDVTGTSGTDTQYF. CDR3 bases: TGTGCCATCAGTGACGTTACCGGGACTAGCGGCACAGATACGCAGTATTTT.

The genes are TRBV20-1 and TRBJ1-1; D not certain. Germline V gene sequence: CDR1 DFQATT, CDR2 SNEGSKA (reference sequence). Trimming left V 3 bases short and J 2 bases short, with 19 bases between. The CDR3 covers 16 residues. The CDR3 nucleotides read TGCAGTGCTAGTGAGTGGTCGGCCAGGATAAACACTGAAGCTTTCTTT. This sequence encodes CSASEWSARINTEAFF.

The genes are TRBV5-1 and TRBJ2-7, with D uncertain. The germline V gene encodes CDR1 SGHRS and CDR2 YFSETQ. This CDR3 contains 14 residues. Trimming pared 0 bases from V and 0 bases from J, leaving 7 bases between. The CDR3 sequence: CASSLDPLSYEQYV. Here the CDR3 DNA reads TGCGCCAGCAGCTTGGACCCCCTCTCCTACGAGCAGTACGTC.

This clonotype was seen only a few times. The rearrangement uses TRBV29-1 and TRBJ1-5, with no clear D. Germline V gene sequence: CDR1 SQVTM, CDR2 ANQGSEA. This CDR3 comprises 13 residues. V lost 4 bases and J 9 bases, leaving 16 bases between the germline ends. CDR3: CSVAERAGRPQHF. The DNA for the CDR3 is TGCAGCGTTGCGGAGAGGGCCGGTCGGCCCCAGCATTTT.

This clonotype turned up a few times. The CDR3 nucleotides are TGTGCCTGGTCGGAAGGATCAGATACGCAGTATTTT. It is translated as CAWSEGSDTQYF. The V gene is TRBV30, the J gene TRBJ2-3; no reliable D call. This CDR3 contains 12 residues. V shed 5 bases and J shed 4 bases, with 10 bases lying between them. Germline CDR1 GTSNPN, CDR2 SVGIG (reference sequence).

This clonotype showed up just a few times. The gene calls are TRBV11-2 and TRBJ2-5; D is ambiguous. This CDR3 region has 14 residues. Trimming took off 5 bases at V and 4 bases at J, with 14 bases between the two ends. Per the germline V gene, CDR1 is SGHAT and CDR2 is FQNNGV. As DNA, the CDR3 is TGTGCCAGCAGCCCCCATGACGGGTTAGAGACCCAGTACTTC. Translating gives CASSPHDGLETQYF.

This clonotype has a handful of counts. This sequence joins TRBV7-9 and TRBJ2-2; possible D gene TRBD2, 5 bases. CDR1 and CDR2 (germline): SEHNR, FQNEAQ (reference sequence). The CDR3 is 15 amino acids. Between the trimmed V and J ends, which lost 5 bases and 6 bases, there was a span of 16 bases. DNA for the CDR3: TGTGCCAGCAGCGTCACCGGGAAGAAGCCCGGGGAGCTGTTTTTT. Residues: CASSVTGKKPGELFF.

The CDR3 region is CASRPRGGGQNYGYTF. CDR3 nucleotide sequence: TGTGCCAGCAGACCCAGGGGAGGGGGTCAAAACTATGGCTACACCTTC. The rearrangement joins TRBV12-3 or TRBV12-4 to TRBJ1-2, with D tentatively TRBD1 (6 bases). This CDR3 is 16 amino acids long. V was shortened by 6 bases and J by 2 bases, with 19 bases between the two germline ends.

The rearrangement links TRBV9 to TRBJ2-1; D is possibly TRBD1 or TRBD2 (5 bases each). The CDR3 loop spans 15 amino acids. Trimming shortened V by 0 bases and J by 6 bases, and 13 bases separated the two germline ends. Germline CDR1 and CDR2: SGDLS and YYNGEE. The CDR3 DNA sequence: TGTGCCAGCAGCGTAGGGGCCCCAGGGACCAATGAGCAGTTCTTC. Protein: CASSVGAPGTNEQFF.